This entry concerns a single T cell receptor (beta chain). Its antigen is not identified. This sample stems from a study of cytomegalovirus exposure and HLA in healthy donors. The study's findings and limits: TRBV6-2, TRBV6-3 and other indistinguishable V segments were excluded. No immune exposure information besides CMV serostatus was available.

The CDR3 loop spans 17 amino acids. V shed 5 bases, J shed 4 bases, and the junction held 12 bases outside the gene matches. Germline V gives CDR1 SEHNR, CDR2 FQNEAQ (reference sequence). Use of 60 Vbeta and 13 Jbeta primers characterized the PCR. Produced via immunoSEQ multiplex PCR; TCRdb's table is partial and in-frame only. Here the sample spans about 160,000 clones, 65% to 90% being singletons. The source material was PBMCs. The chain uses TRBV7-9 and TRBJ2-3; the match to TRBD1 covers 10 bases. The source of this sequence is a man aged 45-65 years in good health and CMV-seropositive. The chain's CDR3 is CASSPPDRGGLSDTQYF. CDR3 in DNA: TGTGCCAGCAGCCCCCCGGACAGGGGGGGTCTATCAGATACGCAGTATTTT. The variable domain in full, completed from reference TRBV7-9 and TRBJ2-3, reads DTGVSQNPRHKITKRGQNVTFRCDPISEHNRLYWYRQTLGQGPEFLTYFQNEAQLEKSRLLSDRFSAERPKGSFSTLEIQRTEQGDSAMYLCASSPPDRGGLSDTQYFGPGTRLTVL.